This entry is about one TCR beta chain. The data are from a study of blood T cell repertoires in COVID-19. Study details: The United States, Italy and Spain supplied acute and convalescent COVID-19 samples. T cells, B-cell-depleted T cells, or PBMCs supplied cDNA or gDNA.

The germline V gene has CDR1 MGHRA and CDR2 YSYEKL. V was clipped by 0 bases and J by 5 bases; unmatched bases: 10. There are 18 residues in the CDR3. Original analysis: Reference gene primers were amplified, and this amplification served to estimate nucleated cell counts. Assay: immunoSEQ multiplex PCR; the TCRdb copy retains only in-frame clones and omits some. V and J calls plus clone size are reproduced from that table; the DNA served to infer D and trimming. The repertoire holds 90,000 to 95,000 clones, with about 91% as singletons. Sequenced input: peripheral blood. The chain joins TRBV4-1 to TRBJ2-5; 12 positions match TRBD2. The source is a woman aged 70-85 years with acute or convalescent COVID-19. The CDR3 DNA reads TGCGCCAGCAGCCAAGATCCCGGGACTAGCGGGTTGTTTGAGACCCAGTACTTC. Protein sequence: CASSQDPGTSGLFETQYF.